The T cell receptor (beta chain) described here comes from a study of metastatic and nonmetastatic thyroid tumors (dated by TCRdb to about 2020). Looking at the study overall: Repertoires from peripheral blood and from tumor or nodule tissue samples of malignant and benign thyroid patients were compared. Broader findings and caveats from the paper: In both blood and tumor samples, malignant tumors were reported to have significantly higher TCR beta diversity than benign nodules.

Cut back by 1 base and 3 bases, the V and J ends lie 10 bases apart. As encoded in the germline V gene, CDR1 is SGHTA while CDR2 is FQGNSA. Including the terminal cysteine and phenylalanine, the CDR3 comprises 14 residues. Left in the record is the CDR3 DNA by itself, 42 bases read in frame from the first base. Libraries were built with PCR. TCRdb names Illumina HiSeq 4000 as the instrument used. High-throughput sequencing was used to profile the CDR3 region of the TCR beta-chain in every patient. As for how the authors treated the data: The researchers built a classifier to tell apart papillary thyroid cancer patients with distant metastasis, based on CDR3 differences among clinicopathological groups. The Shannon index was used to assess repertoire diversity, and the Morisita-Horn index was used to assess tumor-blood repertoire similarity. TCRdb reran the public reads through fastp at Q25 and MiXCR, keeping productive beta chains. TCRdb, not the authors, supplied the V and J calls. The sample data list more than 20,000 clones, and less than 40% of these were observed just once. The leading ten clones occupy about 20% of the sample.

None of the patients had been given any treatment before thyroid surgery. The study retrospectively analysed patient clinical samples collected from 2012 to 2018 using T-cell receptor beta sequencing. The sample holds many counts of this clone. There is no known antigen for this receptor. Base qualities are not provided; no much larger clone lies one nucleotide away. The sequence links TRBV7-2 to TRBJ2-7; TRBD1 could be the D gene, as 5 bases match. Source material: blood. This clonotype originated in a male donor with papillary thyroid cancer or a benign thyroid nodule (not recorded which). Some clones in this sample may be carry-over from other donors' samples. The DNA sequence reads TGTGCCAGCAGCTTAGAGGGGAATTACTACGAGCAGTACTTC. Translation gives CASSLEGNYYEQYF.